A single sample is the source of the 21 T cell receptor beta chains below, sequenced in a study of post-analysis software for immune sequencing data. The antigens for these receptors are not known. Study-wide findings and caveats: Patients carried five TRBV segments more frequently than controls did, and TRBV5-6, TRBV5-1 and TRBV20-1 were among them.

The authors incorporated unique molecular identifiers into the TCR beta cDNA libraries. A single record per CDR3 protein comes from TCRdb applying MiXCR to the PCR reads. The sample holds 740,000 or so distinct CDR3 sequences; around 50% are singletons and the top ten take approximately 4.4%. Sequenced input: blood. Source of these receptors: a girl between 5 and 17 years old with multiple sclerosis.

The V and J genes are TRBV5-4 and TRBJ1-1, with 7 bases aligning to TRBD1. The V segment lost 6 bases and the J segment 1 base; nucleotides outside the gene matches: 6. The CDR3 covers 14 residues. Germline CDR1 and CDR2: SGHNT and YYREEE (reference sequence). In DNA, the CDR3 is TGTGCCAGCACCCCGACAGGGTCGAACACTGAAGCTTTCTTT. Translation gives CASTPTGSNTEAFF.

The CDR3 reads CAISVGPDYGYTF. The CDR3 DNA is TGTGCCATCAGTGTGGGGCCTGACTATGGCTACACCTTC. The chain carries TRBV10-3 and TRBJ1-2, with a weak D call TRBD1 (5 bases). V was pared by 4 bases and J by 3 bases, with 9 bases between. CDR3 size: 13 residues. Germline lookup yields CDR1 ENHRY and CDR2 SYGVKD.

The chain recombines TRBV5-1 with TRBJ2-3; D is possibly TRBD1 (5 bases). Per germline, CDR1 SGHRS and CDR2 YFSETQ. This CDR3 spans 16 amino acids. V lost 2 bases and J 2 bases, leaving 15 bases between the germline ends. The CDR3 DNA is TGCGCCAGCAGCTTTTTTTCCAGGGCTAACACAGATACGCAGTATTTT. It encodes CASSFFSRANTDTQYF.

The chain employs TRBV20-1 and TRBJ1-5; 10 nucleotides align to TRBD1. J lost 4 bases, V lost 2 bases, and 2 bases had no gene match. This CDR3 comprises 14 residues. Germline V CDR1 and CDR2: DFQATT, SNEGSKA (reference sequence). Written as DNA, the CDR3 is TGCAGTGCTAGACCGGGACAGGGGAATCAGCCCCAGCATTTT. Translated, it gives CSARPGQGNQPQHF.

This chain links TRBV7-9 with TRBJ2-1, with D possibly TRBD2 on 5 matching bases. V shed 5 bases and J shed 2 bases, with 13 bases lying between them. The germline V gene encodes CDR1 SEHNR and CDR2 FQNEAQ (reference sequence). This CDR3 spans 15 amino acids. The DNA of the CDR3 is TGTGCCAGCAGCCCGATCGTCGGGGCCTACAATGAGCAGTTCTTC. Its translation: CASSPIVGAYNEQFF.

This clonotype has a single count. The rearrangement uses TRBV11-2 and TRBJ2-3; D is perhaps TRBD1 or TRBD2 (5 bases each). The ends were cut back, 8 bases at V and 0 bases at J, with 12 bases in the middle. The CDR3 covers 14 residues. Per germline, CDR1 SGHAT and CDR2 FQNNGV. The CDR3 nucleotides read TGTGCCAGCGGCCCCTGGGGGAGCACAGATACGCAGTATTTT. Translation: CASGPWGSTDTQYF.

This chain links TRBV6-5 with TRBJ1-4; D call uncertain. V lost 2 bases, J lost 3 bases, and 4 bases lay in between. The V gene's germline CDR1 is MNHEY and CDR2 SVGAGI. CDR3 size: 13 residues. The CDR3 protein is CASSYGPNEKLFF. CDR3 bases: TGTGCCAGCAGTTACGGGCCTAATGAAAAACTGTTTTTT.

This sequence joins TRBV6-2 or TRBV6-3 and TRBJ2-7; 7 bases line up with TRBD2. Losses at the gene ends were 4 bases for V and 0 bases for J; bases not matched to a gene: 6. From germline, CDR1 is MNHEY and CDR2 SVGEGT. The CDR3 runs 15 residues. CDR3 protein: CASSSGGSGSYEQYF. The CDR3 bases are TGTGCCAGCAGTTCCGGGGGGAGTGGCTCCTACGAGCAGTACTTC.

J is TRBJ2-1 and V is TRBV20-1; 14 bases fit TRBD2. The CDR3 is made up of 14 amino acids. Germline V gene sequence: CDR1 DFQATT, CDR2 SNEGSKA (reference sequence). Trimming cost V 6 bases and J 7 bases; bases outside gene matches: 5. Here the CDR3 DNA reads TGCAGTGCATTGGGACTAGCGGGAGCGAATGAGCAGTTCTTC. This encodes CSALGLAGANEQFF.

This clonotype was counted only a few times. CDR3 in DNA: TGCAGCGTGGGGACACCTACTAACTATGGCTACACCTTC. It codes for CSVGTPTNYGYTF. This chain connects TRBV29-1 to TRBJ1-2; perhaps TRBD1 as D (6 bases). The CDR3 consists of 13 residues. Trimming took off 6 bases at V and 0 bases at J, with 11 bases between the two ends. Germline V gives CDR1 SQVTM, CDR2 ANQGSEA.

This sequence joins TRBV5-1 and TRBJ2-7, with D unresolved. This CDR3 has 13 residues. CDR1 is SGHRS and CDR2 is YFSETQ in the germline V gene. V lost 5 bases, J lost 0 bases, and 9 bases lay in between. CDR3 amino acids: CASSDSFSYEQYF. CDR3 in DNA: TGCGCCAGCAGTGACTCCTTCTCCTACGAGCAGTACTTC.

The V call is TRBV5-6, the J call TRBJ2-5; the D gene is possibly TRBD2 (7 bases). CDR1 and CDR2 from the germline V gene are SGHDT and YYEEEE. The CDR3 is 13 amino acids. Trimming took off 5 bases at V and 4 bases at J, with 12 bases between the two ends. This chain's CDR3 is CASSGAGAETQYF. CDR3 nucleotide sequence: TGTGCCAGCAGTGGTGCGGGGGCAGAGACCCAGTACTTC.

The chain is built from TRBV20-1 and TRBJ2-1; 15 bases are a match to TRBD2. Germline CDR1 is DFQATT and CDR2 is SNEGSKA (reference sequence). The trim removed 3 bases at V and 0 bases at J, leaving 3 bases unmatched. The CDR3 is 17 amino acids. This CDR3 is CSARGTSGGTSYNEQFF. The CDR3 bases are TGCAGTGCTAGGGGGACTAGCGGGGGGACCTCCTACAATGAGCAGTTCTTC.

CDR3: CASSLGPFLAKNIQYF. Here the CDR3 DNA reads TGCGCCAGCAGCTTGGGCCCTTTTTTAGCCAAAAACATTCAGTACTTC. The rearrangement joins TRBV5-1 to TRBJ2-4, with D unclear. Germline V gene lookup returns CDR1 SGHRS and CDR2 YFSETQ. With 0 bases removed from V and 0 bases from J, the gap between germline ends came to 10 bases. The CDR3 sequence is 16 residues long.

The chain carries TRBV4-1 and TRBJ1-2; D uncertain. This CDR3 region has 16 residues. Between the trimmed V and J ends, which lost 3 bases and 4 bases, there was a span of 18 bases. Looked up from germline, CDR1 is MGHRA and CDR2 is YSYEKL. CDR3 nucleotide sequence: TGCGCCAGCAGCCAGACACCACGGATGGCCCCCTATGGCTACACCTTC. Translating gives CASSQTPRMAPYGYTF.

The chain has TRBV15 and TRBJ2-3, with D possibly TRBD2 on 5 matching bases. The CDR3 runs to 16 residues. From germline, CDR1 is LNHNV and CDR2 YYDKDF (reference sequence). Trimming took off 0 bases at V and 4 bases at J, with 14 bases between the two ends. CDR3: CATSRDDGEKADTQYF. The CDR3 DNA follows: TGTGCCACCAGCAGAGACGACGGGGAGAAGGCAGATACGCAGTATTTT.

This clonotype was seen only a few times. V is TRBV4-2 and J is TRBJ2-3; TRBD2 aligns across 7 bases. Germline V CDR1 and CDR2: LGHNA, YNFKEQ. With 3 bases clipped from V and 3 bases from J, the junction kept 6 bases outside the gene matches. The CDR3 covers 15 residues. CDR3 coding DNA: TGTGCCAGCAGCCAGAGCGGGGAGTCTACAGATACGCAGTATTTT. Residues: CASSQSGESTDTQYF.

The chain joins TRBV3-1 to TRBJ2-3; TRBD2 is a possible D gene (6 bases). The V end was cut by 0 bases, the J end by 0 bases, with 13 bases between. This CDR3 region has 17 residues. In germline, CDR1 is LGHDT, CDR2 YNNKEL (reference sequence). DNA of the CDR3: TGTGCCAGCAGCCAAGATTGGGGGGAGACTAGCACAGATACGCAGTATTTT. Encoded protein: CASSQDWGETSTDTQYF.

This clonotype appeared a single time. The rearrangement uses TRBV7-2 and TRBJ2-4; no clear D. V was shortened by 2 bases and J by 13 bases, with 15 bases between the two germline ends. Germline-derived CDR1 and CDR2 are SGHTA and FQGNSA. This CDR3 is 13 amino acids long. CDR3 DNA: TGTGCCAGCAGCTTAACCTACTACAATGAGCAGTACTTC. It encodes CASSLTYYNEQYF.

The rearrangement links TRBV3-1 to TRBJ1-6; 7 bases map to TRBD1. Germline assignment: CDR1 LGHDT and CDR2 YNNKEL (reference sequence). The CDR3 consists of 18 residues. V trimming: 0 bases; J trimming: 10 bases; junction bases outside the gene matches: 15. CDR3 sequence (DNA): TGTGCCAGCAGCCAAGACCTCGGGACAGTCGCGGAGGGATCACCCCTCCACTTT. This translates into CASSQDLGTVAEGSPLHF.

This chain uses TRBV20-1 with TRBJ2-7; a weak D match, TRBD2 (6 bases). Trimming removed 2 bases at V and 3 bases at J, with 14 bases between. The CDR3 is 14 residues long. Germline CDR1 and CDR2: DFQATT and SNEGSKA (reference sequence). Here the CDR3 DNA reads TGCAGTGCTAGACCCTTAGCGGCCTACTACGAGCAGTACTTC. Residues: CSARPLAAYYEQYF.